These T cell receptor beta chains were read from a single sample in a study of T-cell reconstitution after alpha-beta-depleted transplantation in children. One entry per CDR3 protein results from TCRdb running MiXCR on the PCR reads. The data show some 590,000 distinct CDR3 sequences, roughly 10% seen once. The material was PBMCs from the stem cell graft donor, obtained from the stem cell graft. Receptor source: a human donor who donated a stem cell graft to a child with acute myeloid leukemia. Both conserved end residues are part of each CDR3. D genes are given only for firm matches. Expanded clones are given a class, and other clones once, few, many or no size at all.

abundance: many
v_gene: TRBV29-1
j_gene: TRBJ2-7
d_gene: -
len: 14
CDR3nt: TGCAGCGTCTCCCCCTCCGACGCTTCCTACGAGCAGTACTTC
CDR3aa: CSVSPSDASYEQYF

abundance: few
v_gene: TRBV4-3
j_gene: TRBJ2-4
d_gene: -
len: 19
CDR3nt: TGCGCCAGCAGCCAAGAAAATGGGGCAGGGAGACTAGCCAAAAACATTCAGTACTTC
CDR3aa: CASSQENGAGRLAKNIQYF

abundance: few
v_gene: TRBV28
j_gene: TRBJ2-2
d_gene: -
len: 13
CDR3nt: TGTGCCAGCAGTTTATACCAGGGTTGGGAGCTGTTTTTT
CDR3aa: CASSLYQGWELFF

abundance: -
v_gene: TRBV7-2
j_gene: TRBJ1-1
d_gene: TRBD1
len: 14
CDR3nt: TGTGCCAGCAGCCTGGACAGGGCCTACACTGAAGCTTTCTTT
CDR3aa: CASSLDRAYTEAFF

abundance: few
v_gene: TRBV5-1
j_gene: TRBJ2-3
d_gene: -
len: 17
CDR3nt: TGCGCCAGCAGCTTGGATCCCCTAGGAACCCTCACAGATACGCAGTATTTT
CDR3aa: CASSLDPLGTLTDTQYF

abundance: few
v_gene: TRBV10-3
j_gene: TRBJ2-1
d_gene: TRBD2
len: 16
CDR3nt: TGTGCCACGGCCCGCCGGGAGGGATTACAAGACAATGAGCAGTTCTTC
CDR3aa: CATARREGLQDNEQFF

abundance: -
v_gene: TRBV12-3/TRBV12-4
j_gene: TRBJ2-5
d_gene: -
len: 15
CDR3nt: TGTGCCAGCAGTCCCCCCCGGGGTGGGGGAGAGACCCAGTACTTC
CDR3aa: CASSPPRGGGETQYF

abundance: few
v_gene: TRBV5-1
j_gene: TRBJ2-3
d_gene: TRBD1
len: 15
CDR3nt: TGCGCCAGCAAGGGTGAGGGGGCTAGCACAGATACGCAGTATTTT
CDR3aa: CASKGEGASTDTQYF

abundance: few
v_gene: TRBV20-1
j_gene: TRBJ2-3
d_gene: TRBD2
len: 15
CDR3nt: TGCAGTGCTAACCAAGGCGGGAGGGCCACAGATACGCAGTATTTT
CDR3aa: CSANQGGRATDTQYF

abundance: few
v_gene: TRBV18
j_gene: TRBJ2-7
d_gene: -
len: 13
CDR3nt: TGTGCCAGCTCACCAGCTCAACAGGGCGAGCAGTACTTC
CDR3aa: CASSPAQQGEQYF

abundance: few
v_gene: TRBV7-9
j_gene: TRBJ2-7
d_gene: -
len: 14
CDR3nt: TGTGCCAGCAGCTTAGTTTCTCCTGACGGCGAGCAGTACTTC
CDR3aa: CASSLVSPDGEQYF

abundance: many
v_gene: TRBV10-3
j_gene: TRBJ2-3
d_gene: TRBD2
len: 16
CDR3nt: TGTGCCATCAGTACGACTGCTAGCGGCAGCACAGATACGCAGTATTTT
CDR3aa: CAISTTASGSTDTQYF

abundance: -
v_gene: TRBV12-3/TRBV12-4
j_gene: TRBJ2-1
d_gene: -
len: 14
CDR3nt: TGTGCCAGCAGTTACAGGGATCGGTACAATGAGCAGTTCTTC
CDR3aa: CASSYRDRYNEQFF

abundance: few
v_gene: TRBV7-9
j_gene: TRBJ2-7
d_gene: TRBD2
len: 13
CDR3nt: TGTGCCAGCAGCCATAGCGGGAGGGGCGAGCAGTACTTC
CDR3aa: CASSHSGRGEQYF

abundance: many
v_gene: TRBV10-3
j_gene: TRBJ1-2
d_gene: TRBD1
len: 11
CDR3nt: TGTGCCATAGGACAGGGAGCGGGCTACACCTTC
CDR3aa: CAIGQGAGYTF

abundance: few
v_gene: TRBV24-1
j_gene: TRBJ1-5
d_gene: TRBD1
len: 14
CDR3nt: TGTGCCACCATGGGACAGGGAAACAATCAGCCCCAGCATTTT
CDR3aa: CATMGQGNNQPQHF